This T cell receptor (beta chain) is drawn from a study of control samples from healthy donors and cancer patients. TCRdb's copy holds only in-frame clones and misses some; the assay was immunoSEQ multiplex PCR. The table has approximately 41,000 clones, approximately 94% seen once. The clonotype comes from a man aged 60-69 years in good health. The source material was blood.

The CDR3 nucleotides read TGTGCCAGCAGTTCAAGGGGGGACACTGAAGCTTTCTTT. Its protein product is CASSSRGDTEAFF. The rearrangement links TRBV12-3 or TRBV12-4 to TRBJ1-1, with D perhaps TRBD1 (6 bases). Trimming took off 4 bases at V and 3 bases at J, with 9 bases between the two ends. The CDR3 length is 13 residues.